This T cell receptor (beta chain) is drawn from a study of T cells in Graves' hyperthyroidism and ophthalmopathy. General study findings and limits: Blood shared most expanded thyroid clonotypes above 0.001.

This clonotype was recorded a few times. Its cognate antigen is unknown. TCR beta CDR3 region amplification was performed from RNA transcripts. During a first-round RT-PCR of the TCR CDR3, the HTBI primer set was used. A single record per CDR3 protein comes from TCRdb applying MiXCR to the multiplex PCR reads. The sample shows around 500,000 distinct CDR3 sequences, roughly 23% of them seen only once. Individuals with ophthalmopathy presented a Clinical Activity Score of at least 3, a NOSPECS grade of at least 4 and a duration under 3 months. Patients having uncontrolled infection, another autoimmune disease, pregnancy or lactation were not included. The sequencing sample was made of blood. The TCR originated in a woman aged 70 to 79 with Graves' ophthalmopathy.

CDR3 loop: CASSHSGQGNYGYTF. CDR3 sequence (DNA): TGTGCCAGCAGCCATTCGGGACAGGGGAACTATGGCTACACCTTC. The rearrangement joins TRBV3-1 to TRBJ1-2; TRBD1 matches at 10 bases. Germline assignment: CDR1 LGHDT and CDR2 YNNKEL (reference sequence). This CDR3 is 15 amino acids long. V trimming: 3 bases; J trimming: 2 bases; junction bases outside the gene matches: 3.